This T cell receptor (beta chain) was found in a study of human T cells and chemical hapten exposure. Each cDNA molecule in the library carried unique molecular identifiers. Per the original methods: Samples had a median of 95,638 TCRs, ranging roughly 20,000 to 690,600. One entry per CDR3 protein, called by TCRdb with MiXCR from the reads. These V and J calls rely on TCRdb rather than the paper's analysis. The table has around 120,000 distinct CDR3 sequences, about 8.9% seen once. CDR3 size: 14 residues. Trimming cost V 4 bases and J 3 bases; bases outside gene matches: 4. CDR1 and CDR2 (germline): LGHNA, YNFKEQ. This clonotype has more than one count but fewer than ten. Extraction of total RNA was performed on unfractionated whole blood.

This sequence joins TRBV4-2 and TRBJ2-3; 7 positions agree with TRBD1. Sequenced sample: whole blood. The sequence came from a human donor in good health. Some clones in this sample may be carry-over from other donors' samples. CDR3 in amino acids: CASSRRGQTDTQYF. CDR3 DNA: TGTGCCAGCAGCCGTAGGGGGCAGACAGATACGCAGTATTTT.